This record concerns one T cell receptor (beta chain) sequence. The germline V and J ends were trimmed by 1 base and 2 bases, with 6 bases remaining between them. The CDR3 runs to 13 residues. The germline CDR1 and CDR2 sequences are SGHAT and FQNNGV. In the original workflow: Reference gene primer amplification gave estimated nucleated cell counts. Some clones are missing from TCRdb's copy, which holds only in-frame ones; the method was immunoSEQ multiplex PCR. The D gene and trimming were derived from the DNA, and the V and J assignments and clone size from that table. Of around 140,000 clones in the sample, around 87% are singletons; the top ten hold about an eighth. This sample was included in a study of blood T cell repertoires in COVID-19.

Input material: peripheral blood. This TCR came from a man aged 18 to 30 with COVID-19, enrolled during active disease. The gene calls are TRBV11-2 and TRBJ2-7, with unresolved D. CDR3 nucleotide sequence: TGTGCCAGCAGCTTAGGTCTTCCCTACGAGCAGTACTTC. Protein sequence: CASSLGLPYEQYF.